Described below is a single T cell receptor (beta chain) sequence and its context. The antigen remains undetermined. One end of the junction is discordant with germline, which a read error may explain. Brentuximab vedotin exposure varied, and every patient relapsed after autologous stem cell transplantation. Relapsed/refractory classical Hodgkin lymphoma patients had complete, partial or progressive responses. The sample originates from a study of PD-1 blockade in classical Hodgkin lymphoma. Overall study findings and caveats: Complete responders showed a baseline diversity that resembled the diversity of newly diagnosed patients. The study reported lower baseline TCR diversity in newly diagnosed patients than in healthy donors.

CDR1 is SEHNR and CDR2 is FQNEAQ in the germline V gene (reference sequence). This CDR3 region has 12 residues. Profiling relied on immunoSEQ multiplex PCR, and the TCRdb table lists in-frame clones only, not all of them. Of about 94,000 clones listed, roughly nine tenths were seen once; the top ten hold 9.5% to 12%. The chain carries TRBV7-9 and TRBJ2-2, with no clear D. This clonotype was sampled from a human donor with classical Hodgkin lymphoma. Sequencing used peripheral blood mononuclear cells (PBMCs), obtained before the second cycle of nivolumab. The CDR3 DNA is TGTGCGAGCAGATTAGGGCCCGGGGAGCTGTTTTTT. It is translated as CASRLGPGELFF. Combining the CDR3 with reference TRBV7-9 and TRBJ2-2 gives the whole variable domain DTGVSQNPRHKITKRGQNVTFRCDPISEHNRLYWYRQTLGQGPEFLTYFQNEAQLEKSRLLSDRFSAERPKGSFSTLEIQRTEQGDSAMYLCASRLGPGELFFGEGSRLTVL.